This TCR beta chain was sequenced during a study of cytomegalovirus exposure and HLA in healthy donors. This CDR3 is 15 amino acids long. V dropped 2 bases and J dropped 2 bases, with 12 bases sitting between them. Germline CDR1 is LNHDA and CDR2 is SQIVND (reference sequence). General study results and limits: Later examination showed HLA-associated TCR beta chains had greater clonal expansion than equally common others. Among the sequence variants, a highly shared cluster was likely an artifact of sequencing. HLA restriction was apparent for most CMV-associated TCR beta chains in a later analysis.

On this clone: Its cognate antigen is unknown.

It was with 60 Vbeta and 13 Jbeta primers that the PCR ran. TCRdb keeps only in-frame clones here, not all; method: immunoSEQ multiplex PCR. The repertoire holds about 100,000 clones, with roughly 71% as singletons. The specimen sequenced was PBMCs. This rearrangement joins TRBV19 to TRBJ2-5; D may be TRBD1 (6 bases). This TCR came from a man aged 35 to 55 in good health and CMV-seropositive. The CDR3 here is CASSISRTAQETQYF. Here the CDR3 DNA reads TGTGCCAGTAGTATATCCCGGACAGCGCAAGAGACCCAGTACTTC.